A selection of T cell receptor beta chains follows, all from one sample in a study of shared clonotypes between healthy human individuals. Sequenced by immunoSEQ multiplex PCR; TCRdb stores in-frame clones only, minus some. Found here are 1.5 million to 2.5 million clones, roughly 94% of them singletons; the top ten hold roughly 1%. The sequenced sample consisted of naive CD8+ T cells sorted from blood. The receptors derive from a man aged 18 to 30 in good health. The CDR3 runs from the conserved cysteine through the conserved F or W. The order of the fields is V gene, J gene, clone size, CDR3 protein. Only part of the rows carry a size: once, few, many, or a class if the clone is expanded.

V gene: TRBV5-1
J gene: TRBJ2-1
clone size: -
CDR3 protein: CASSFTNEQFF

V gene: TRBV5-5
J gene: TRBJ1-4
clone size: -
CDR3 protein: CASTARGPGEKLFF

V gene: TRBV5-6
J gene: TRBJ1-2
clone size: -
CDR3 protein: CASSLDRGRDYGYTF

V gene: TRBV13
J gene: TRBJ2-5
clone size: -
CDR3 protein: CASSLGTSDVTQYF

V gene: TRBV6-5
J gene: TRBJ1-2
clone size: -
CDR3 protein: CASSGTGDYGYTF

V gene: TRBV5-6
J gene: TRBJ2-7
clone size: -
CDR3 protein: CASSFRTEKVEQYF

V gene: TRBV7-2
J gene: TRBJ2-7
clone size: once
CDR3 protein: CASSLPYTPSYEQYF

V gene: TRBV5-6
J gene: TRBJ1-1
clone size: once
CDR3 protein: CASSLSTGGSEAFF

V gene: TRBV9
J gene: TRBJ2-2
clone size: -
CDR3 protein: CASSAALQGPTGELFF

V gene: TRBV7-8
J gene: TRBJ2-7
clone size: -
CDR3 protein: CASSLAGDPQYEQYF

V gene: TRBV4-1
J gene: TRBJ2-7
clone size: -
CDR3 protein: CASSQEGKGSYEQYF

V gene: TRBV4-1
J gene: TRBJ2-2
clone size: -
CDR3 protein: CASSQVFMGEGDAGELFF

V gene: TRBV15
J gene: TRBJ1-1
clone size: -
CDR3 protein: CATREGVGFTEAFF

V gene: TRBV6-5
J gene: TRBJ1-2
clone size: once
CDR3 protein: CASSYSEGDYTF

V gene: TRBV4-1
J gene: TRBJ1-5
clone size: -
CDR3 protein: CASSQEGELNQPQHF

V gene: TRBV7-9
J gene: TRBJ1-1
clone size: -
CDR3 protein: CASSRSGNTEAFF

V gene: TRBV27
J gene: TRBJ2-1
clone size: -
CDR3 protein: CASSLGQGVYNEQFF

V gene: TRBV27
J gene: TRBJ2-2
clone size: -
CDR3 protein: CASSLEREDTGELFF

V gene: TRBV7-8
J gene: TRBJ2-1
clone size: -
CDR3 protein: CASSHWTGNNEQFF

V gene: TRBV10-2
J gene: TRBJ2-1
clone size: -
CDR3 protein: CAIRGSYNEQFF

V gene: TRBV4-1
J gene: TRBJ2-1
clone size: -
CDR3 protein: CASSQRGLAGAGGQFF

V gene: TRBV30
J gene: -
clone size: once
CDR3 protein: CAWSVAQGTYEQYF

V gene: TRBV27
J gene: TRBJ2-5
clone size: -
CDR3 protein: CASSGPTSGGVYQETQYF

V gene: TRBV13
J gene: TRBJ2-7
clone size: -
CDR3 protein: CASSLARVGVNEQYF

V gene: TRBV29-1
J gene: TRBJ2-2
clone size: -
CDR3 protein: CSVEAQNTGELFF

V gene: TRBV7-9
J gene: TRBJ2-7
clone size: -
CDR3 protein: CASRGGHEQYF

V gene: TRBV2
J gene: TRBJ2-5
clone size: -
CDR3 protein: CASSEVASVLRETQYF

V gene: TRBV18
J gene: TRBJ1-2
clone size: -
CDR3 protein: CASSPGQNYGYTF

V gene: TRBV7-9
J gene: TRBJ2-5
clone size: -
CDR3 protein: CASSFSGGYQETQYF

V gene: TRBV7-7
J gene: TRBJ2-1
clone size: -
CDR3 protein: CASSLGVGEQFF

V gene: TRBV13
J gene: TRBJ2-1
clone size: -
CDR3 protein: CASSGTSGSYNEQFF

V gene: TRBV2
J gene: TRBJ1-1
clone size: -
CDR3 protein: CASREGQPEAFF

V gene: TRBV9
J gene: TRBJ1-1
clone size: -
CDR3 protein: CASSVGTGGITEAFF

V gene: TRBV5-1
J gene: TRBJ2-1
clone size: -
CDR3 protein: CASSLVLSGQGLGEQFF

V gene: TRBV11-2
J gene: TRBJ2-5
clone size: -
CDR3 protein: CASSFLSETQYF

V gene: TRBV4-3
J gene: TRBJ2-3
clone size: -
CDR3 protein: CASSQDSEGTLTDTQYF